The rows below give T cell receptor beta chains drawn from one sample of a study of blood T cell repertoires in COVID-19. Produced via immunoSEQ multiplex PCR; TCRdb's table is partial and in-frame only. The data hold tens of thousands of clones, with 70% to 90% observed a single time. The specimen sequenced was peripheral blood. These receptors originate from a woman older than 75 with acute or convalescent COVID-19. Both conserved end residues are part of each CDR3. The D gene is left open where the match is weak. Clone size is given for some rows only: seen once, a few or many times, or a class if the clone is expanded.

V gene	D gene	clone size	J gene	CDR3 DNA	CDR3 protein
TRBV6-1	TRBD1	.	TRBJ2-7	TGTGCCAGCAGTGAACAGGGGGAACTCAGCGAGCAGTACTTC	CASSEQGELSEQYF
TRBV27	.	.	TRBJ2-3	TGTGCCAGCAGAGGGGTGCGGCTTGGCCCCACAGATACGCAGTATTTT	CASRGVRLGPTDTQYF
TRBV11-2	TRBD1	.	TRBJ1-2	TGTGCCAGCAGCCCCCTCGGGGGACAGCCCTATGGCTACACCTTC	CASSPLGGQPYGYTF
TRBV7-8	TRBD1	.	TRBJ2-7	TGTGCCAGCAGCTACCGGGACAGAGACTACGAGCAGTACTTC	CASSYRDRDYEQYF
TRBV27	TRBD1	once	TRBJ1-2	TGTGCCAGCAGTTCTCAATCGGGACAGAACTATGGCTACACCTTC	CASSSQSGQNYGYTF
TRBV9	TRBD2	.	TRBJ2-5	TGTGCCAGCAGCGTAAGGGGAGCGGGGGGCCAAGAGACCCAGTACTTC	CASSVRGAGGQETQYF
TRBV30	TRBD1	.	TRBJ1-5	TGTGCCTGGAGTGTCGTGACAGGGGGCCAGCCCCAGCATTTT	CAWSVVTGGQPQHF
TRBV27	.	.	TRBJ1-2	TGTGCCAGCAGTCCTCCCGGACAGCGCTACACCTTC	CASSPPGQRYTF
TRBV29-1	.	.	TRBJ1-1	TGCAGCGGCGGGGCGACGGAGAAAACTGAAGCTTTCTTT	CSGGATEKTEAFF
TRBV2	TRBD2	once	TRBJ2-3	TGTGCCAGCAACTACCAGGGGACTAGAGCTTCTTATAGCACAGATACGCAGTATTTT	CASNYQGTRASYSTDTQYF
TRBV19	.	.	TRBJ1-5	TGTGCCAGTAGTATTAAAAATAGCAATCAGCCCCAGCATTTT	CASSIKNSNQPQHF
TRBV5-1	.	.	TRBJ1-2	TGCGCCAGCAGCTTCTCGGGACAAGACTATGGCTACACCTTC	CASSFSGQDYGYTF
TRBV29-1	TRBD1	.	TRBJ1-2	TGCAGCGTCGACAGGGGGCCATATGGCTACACCTTC	CSVDRGPYGYTF
TRBV7-6	TRBD1	once	TRBJ1-6	TGTGCCAGCAGCTTAGAAGGGACAGGGGGCTCACCCCTCCACTTT	CASSLEGTGGSPLHF
TRBV28	TRBD2	.	TRBJ2-4	TGTGCCAGCAGTGAGGGCTCGGGCGGGAGGCACATTCAGTACTTC	CASSEGSGGRHIQYF
TRBV6-2/TRBV6-3	.	.	TRBJ1-1	TGTGCCAGCAGTTACGGCCGTCTGGGGAGAACTGAAGCTTTCTTT	CASSYGRLGRTEAFF
TRBV5-1	.	.	TRBJ2-7	TGCGCCAGCAGTTCTCTCAACCCTACCTACGAGCAGTACTTC	CASSSLNPTYEQYF
TRBV9	.	.	TRBJ1-4	TGTGCCAGCAGCGGTTTGGGGACTGGTAATGAAAAACTGTTTTTT	CASSGLGTGNEKLFF
TRBV2	TRBD2	.	TRBJ2-4	TGTGCCAGCAGTGAAGGCGGGGGGAGAAACATTCAGTACTTC	CASSEGGGRNIQYF
TRBV5-5	TRBD1	once	TRBJ1-5	TGTGCCAGCAGCTGGGAAGGGGGCCTGAGCAATCAGCCCCAGCATTTT	CASSWEGGLSNQPQHF
TRBV19	.	.	TRBJ1-1	TGTGCCAGCTGGCGAGCGGCGGGGAACACTGAAGCTTTCTTT	CASWRAAGNTEAFF
TRBV7-9	TRBD1	once	TRBJ1-1	TGTGCCAGCAGCTTAAACGGACAGGGATCGGCTGAAGCTTTCTTT	CASSLNGQGSAEAFF
TRBV12-3/TRBV12-4	.	.	TRBJ2-1	TGTGCCAGCAGTTTAGGGGCCCTCAATGAGCAGTTCTTC	CASSLGALNEQFF